These 28 T cell receptor beta chains share one sample of origin, sequenced in a study of cytomegalovirus exposure and HLA in healthy donors. The primer mix had 60 Vbeta and 13 Jbeta primers. The assay was immunoSEQ multiplex PCR, and TCRdb's table has in-frame clones only and misses some. The profile shows 90,000 to 120,000 clones, 65% to 80% of them singletons. The sequencing sample was made of PBMCs. All receptors derive from a woman in her forties or fifties in good health and CMV-seropositive.

The chain employs TRBV5-1 and TRBJ2-3, with TRBD1 matching 7 bases. J gave up 0 bases and V 0 bases, and 4 bases lay outside the gene matches. This CDR3 spans 16 amino acids. Looked up from germline, CDR1 is SGHRS and CDR2 is YFSETQ. CDR3 sequence: CASSLEGGASTDTQYF. CDR3 DNA: TGCGCCAGCAGCTTGGAAGGGGGCGCCAGCACAGATACGCAGTATTTT.

The gene calls are TRBV19 and TRBJ2-1; 15 bases are shared with TRBD2. The CDR3 runs 15 residues. The ends lost 9 bases at V and 8 bases at J; junction bases unmatched: 8. The germline gives CDR1 LNHDA, CDR2 SQIVND (reference sequence). The CDR3 bases are TGTGCCAGCCAGGGACTAGCGGGGGGACCCCATGAGCAGTTCTTC. It translates to CASQGLAGGPHEQFF.

The chain is built from TRBV2 and TRBJ1-6; D gene ambiguous. CDR1 is SNHLY and CDR2 is FYNNEI in the germline V gene. The CDR3 is 13 amino acids. V was trimmed by 4 bases and J by 9 bases, leaving 10 bases between them. This chain's CDR3 is CASSVGEISPLHF. For the CDR3, the DNA is TGTGCCAGCAGTGTCGGAGAAATTTCACCCCTCCACTTT.

In its sample, this clone was seen once. The chain carries TRBV9 and TRBJ1-1; tentative D call: TRBD1 (6 bases). The ends were cut back, 3 bases at V and 1 base at J, with 13 bases in the middle. Germline V gene sequence: CDR1 SGDLS, CDR2 YYNGEE. There are 15 residues in the CDR3. The CDR3 spells CASSAKQGTNTEAFF. Written as DNA, the CDR3 is TGTGCCAGCAGCGCGAAACAGGGAACGAACACTGAAGCTTTCTTT.

The rearrangement links TRBV10-3 to TRBJ1-2, with a tentative D call TRBD1 (6 bases). V was trimmed by 0 bases and J by 8 bases, leaving 13 bases between them. From germline, CDR1 is ENHRY and CDR2 SYGVKD. The CDR3 totals 14 residues. The chain's CDR3 is CAISESGTLNGYTF. In nucleotides, the CDR3 is TGTGCCATCAGTGAGTCGGGGACATTGAACGGCTACACCTTC.

The chain combines TRBV2 with TRBJ1-5; a possible D gene is TRBD1 (6 bases). CDR3 size: 13 residues. CDR1 SNHLY and CDR2 FYNNEI come from the germline V gene. V was pared by 7 bases and J by 10 bases, with 17 bases between. CDR3 sequence reads: CASTVTGGEPQHF. CDR3 nucleotides: TGTGCCAGCACCGTGACAGGTGGAGAACCCCAGCATTTT.

The V and J genes are TRBV4-1 and TRBJ1-2; TRBD1 agrees at 7 bases. The V segment lost 3 bases and the J segment 4 bases; nucleotides outside the gene matches: 11. This CDR3 has 16 residues. Germline-derived CDR1 and CDR2 are MGHRA and YSYEKL. The CDR3 coding sequence is TGCGCCAGCAGCCATCCGGGGCAGGGGGAAGGCTATGGCTACACCTTC. Its translation: CASSHPGQGEGYGYTF.

The chain employs TRBV27 and TRBJ2-3; no definite D call. The CDR3 runs 14 residues. The germline V gene has CDR1 MNHEY and CDR2 SMNVEV (reference sequence). Trimming took 6 bases from V and 3 from J, leaving 13 bases between them. The CDR3 DNA reads as TGTGCCAGCAGCCGGAGTGACCAAACAGATACGCAGTATTTT. Protein product: CASSRSDQTDTQYF.

The chain uses TRBV5-5 and TRBJ2-3; D remains unclear. CDR3 length equals 15 residues. The germline CDR1 and CDR2 sequences are SGHKS and YYEKEE (reference sequence). V lost 5 bases and J lost 1, with 14 bases in between. CDR3 sequence reads: CASSQRPLGTDTQYF. The DNA of the CDR3 is TGTGCCAGCAGTCAGCGTCCTCTAGGCACAGATACGCAGTATTTT.

The chain combines TRBV9 with TRBJ2-7, with D uncertain. Per germline, CDR1 SGDLS and CDR2 YYNGEE. The V end was cut by 3 bases, the J end by 5 bases, with 6 bases between. The CDR3 runs 11 residues. The CDR3 loop reads CASSGGNEQYF. The DNA of the CDR3 is TGTGCCAGCAGCGGAGGCAACGAGCAGTACTTC.

The CDR3 DNA is TGTGCCAGCAGGGCGGGACTCTCCAATTCACCCCTCCACTTT. It codes for CASRAGLSNSPLHF. The V and J genes are TRBV2 and TRBJ1-6; D is perhaps TRBD1 (5 bases). V shed 6 bases and J shed 7 bases, with 13 bases lying between them. CDR1 and CDR2 from the germline V gene are SNHLY and FYNNEI. This CDR3 spans 14 amino acids.

The chain couples TRBV6-1 to TRBJ2-5; 7 bases map to TRBD2. This CDR3 spans 14 amino acids. Germline V gene sequence: CDR1 MNHNS, CDR2 SASEGT. The J segment lost 7 bases and the V segment lost 7 bases, leaving 12 bases of the junction unmatched. DNA for the CDR3: TGTGCCAGCACCCTGCTAGCGGCCGGGGTGACCCAGTACTTC. It encodes CASTLLAAGVTQYF.

This clone has just one count. The rearrangement uses TRBV18 and TRBJ1-1, with 12 bases fitting TRBD1. This CDR3 is built from 17 residues. Per germline, CDR1 KGHSH and CDR2 LQKENI. The ends lost 0 bases at V and 10 bases at J; junction bases unmatched: 12. CDR3 residues: CASSPPGTGGADSRAFF. CDR3 coding DNA: TGTGCCAGCTCACCACCAGGGACAGGGGGCGCAGATTCTAGAGCTTTCTTT. Together with reference TRBV18 and TRBJ1-1, the CDR3 gives the full variable domain: NAGVMQNPRHLVRRRGQEARLRCSPMKGHSHVYWYRQLPEEGLKFMVYLQKENIIDESGMPKERFSAEFPKEGPSILRIQQVVRGDSAAYFCASSPPGTGGADSRAFFGQGTRLTVV.

This rearrangement joins TRBV2 to TRBJ2-1; 10 positions match TRBD2. The CDR3 is 16 residues long. Looked up from germline, CDR1 is SNHLY and CDR2 is FYNNEI. The J segment lost 8 bases and the V segment lost 4 bases, leaving 11 bases of the junction unmatched. CDR3 bases: TGTGCCAGCAGTGCTGCCAGCGGGAGGGCCTTGGATGAGCAGTTCTTC. Residues: CASSAASGRALDEQFF.

This chain links TRBV6-5 with TRBJ2-3, with D possibly TRBD1 on 5 matching bases. The V gene lost 5 bases and the J gene lost 6 bases, with 15 bases spanning the gap. The germline CDR1 and CDR2 sequences are MNHEY and SVGAGI. This CDR3 comprises 14 residues. The DNA of the CDR3 is TGTGCCAGCAGTGAGTGGGGCCCAGGCGATACGCAGTATTTT. Translation gives CASSEWGPGDTQYF.

V gene TRBV13 combines with J gene TRBJ1-2, with 7 bases fitting TRBD1. V lost 8 bases, J lost 6 bases, and 15 bases stayed unmatched. This CDR3 contains 15 residues. Germline values: CDR1 PRHDT, CDR2 FYEKMQ (reference sequence). CDR3 bases: TGTGCCAGCCAGCAGGCAGGGGGGCAGGATAATGGCTACACCTTC. It encodes CASQQAGGQDNGYTF.

This chain links TRBV4-1 with TRBJ2-2; D uncertain. The CDR3 spans 14 residues. CDR1 MGHRA and CDR2 YSYEKL come from the germline V gene. V was trimmed by 1 base and J by 3 bases, leaving 6 bases between them. This CDR3 is CASSQVGYTGELFF. The CDR3 DNA reads as TGCGCCAGCAGCCAAGTTGGCTACACCGGGGAGCTGTTTTTT.

This chain connects TRBV4-1 to TRBJ1-1; no clear D gene. The CDR3 loop spans 18 amino acids. The V end lost 1 base, the J end lost 4 bases, and 22 bases lay between the germline ends. CDR1 and CDR2 from the germline V gene are MGHRA and YSYEKL. CDR3 nucleotides: TGCGCCAGCAGCCAAGGAGAATGGGGTCGCGGGGAAAGCACTGAAGCTTTCTTT. Its translation is CASSQGEWGRGESTEAFF.

This clone was picked up a small number of times. This is likely an artifact of a read error, given a far larger clone one base away. The sample has other DNA sequences that encode this CDR3 too. V gene TRBV4-1 combines with J gene TRBJ1-2; no reliable D call. Germline V gene data show CDR1 as MGHRA and CDR2 as YSYEKL. V gave up 5 bases and J gave up 7 bases, with 11 bases separating them. CDR3 size: 12 residues. The CDR3 nucleotides are TGCGCCAGCAGCTTGGGAGTGGGTGGCTACACCTTC. Translating gives CASSLGVGGYTF.

The CDR3 DNA follows: TGTGCCACCAGCGGCCAATTCAGCGGGAGGGCCGAAAGCAGTGGGCAGTTCTTC. Translation gives CATSGQFSGRAESSGQFF. The chain employs TRBV15 and TRBJ2-1, with TRBD2 identical over 10 bases. The CDR3 covers 18 residues. Germline V CDR1 and CDR2: LNHNV, YYDKDF (reference sequence). The junction had 22 bases not matched to a gene; V was cut back by 5 bases and J by 12 bases. Supplemented by reference TRBV15 and TRBJ2-1, the full variable domain reads DAMVIQNPRYQVTQFGKPVTLSCSQTLNHNVMYWYQQKSSQAPKLLFHYYDKDFNNEADTPDNFQSRRPNTSFCFLDIRSPGLGDTAMYLCATSGQFSGRAESSGQFFGPGTRLTVL.

The chain has TRBV11-2 and TRBJ2-7; 8 positions match TRBD2. The length of the CDR3 is 15 residues. Trimming took 0 bases from V and 2 from J; bases not matched to a gene: 3. Germline assignment: CDR1 SGHAT and CDR2 FQNNGV. This CDR3 reads CASSLERAGAYEQYF. The CDR3 DNA is TGTGCCAGCAGCTTAGAGCGAGCGGGGGCCTACGAGCAGTACTTC.

This clone was detected only once. V gene TRBV27 combines with J gene TRBJ2-7, with 9 bases identical to TRBD2. The CDR3 length is 14 residues. V gave up 5 bases and J gave up 2 bases; unmatched junction bases: 4. From germline, CDR1 is MNHEY and CDR2 SMNVEV (reference sequence). CDR3 DNA: TGTGCCAGCAGTCTAGCGGGACGCACCTACGAGCAGTACTTC. Residues: CASSLAGRTYEQYF.

Only a few counts were recorded for this clone. The rearrangement joins TRBV9 to TRBJ2-3, with 8 bases identical to TRBD2. The V gene end was trimmed by 6 bases and the J gene end by 4 bases; junction bases not matched to a gene: 7. The CDR3 has 14 residues. Germline CDR1 is SGDLS and CDR2 is YYNGEE. The CDR3 DNA reads TGTGCCAGCAACACCGGGGGGGGTTCAGATACGCAGTATTTT. Its protein is CASNTGGGSDTQYF.

This chain uses TRBV19 with TRBJ1-2, with D perhaps TRBD1 (5 bases). Germline V lookup: CDR1 LNHDA, CDR2 SQIVND (reference sequence). The CDR3 sequence is 18 residues long. V gave up 6 bases and J gave up 2 bases, with 25 bases separating them. Written as DNA, the CDR3 is TGTGCCAGTAGGATCACCCCGACTCGTACCACAGGCAACTATGGCTACACCTTC. Amino acid sequence: CASRITPTRTTGNYGYTF.

The chain links TRBV4-1 to TRBJ2-2; 7 bases agree with TRBD1. CDR1 is MGHRA and CDR2 is YSYEKL in the germline V gene. V was pared by 1 base and J by 4 bases, with 6 bases of the junction left unmatched. CDR3 length: 16 residues. The CDR3 DNA reads as TGCGCCAGCAGCCAAGTACTGGGACAGAGCACCGGGGAGCTGTTTTTT. Its translation: CASSQVLGQSTGELFF.

The V call is TRBV5-1, the J call TRBJ2-7, with D perhaps matching TRBD1 (5 bases). V was pared by 2 bases and J by 6 bases, with 6 bases between. Per germline, CDR1 SGHRS and CDR2 YFSETQ. There are 11 residues in the CDR3. Here the CDR3 reads CASSFRAEQYF. DNA of the CDR3: TGCGCCAGCAGCTTCAGGGCCGAGCAGTACTTC.

The V gene is TRBV2, the J gene TRBJ2-7, with TRBD1 matching 7 bases. Germline V lookup: CDR1 SNHLY, CDR2 FYNNEI. J was trimmed by 2 bases and V by 8 bases; bases with no gene match: 6. The CDR3 has 13 residues. CDR3 in amino acids: CASSWTGPYEQYF. The CDR3 DNA reads as TGTGCCAGCTCCTGGACAGGACCCTACGAGCAGTACTTC.

The gene calls are TRBV18 and TRBJ1-1; possibly TRBD1 for D (6 bases). V dropped 3 bases and J dropped 4 bases, with 18 bases sitting between them. CDR3 size: 16 residues. Germline CDR1 and CDR2: KGHSH and LQKENI. CDR3 DNA: TGTGCCAGCTCACCCTCGGTGGGGGGGGCCACCACTGAAGCTTTCTTT. Translating it yields CASSPSVGGATTEAFF.